This T cell receptor beta chain was captured by sequencing in a study of cytomegalovirus exposure and HLA in healthy donors. This CDR3 comprises 14 residues. V lost 7 bases, J lost 7 bases, and 16 bases lay in between. Germline-derived CDR1 and CDR2 are MNHEY and SMNVEV (reference sequence). This PCR relied on a set of 60 Vbeta primers and 13 Jbeta primers. Profiled with immunoSEQ multiplex PCR; TCRdb holds only in-frame clones, not every one. The table has nearly 300,000 clones, 86% seen once. This chain uses TRBV27 with TRBJ2-2; D may be TRBD1 (6 bases). The sequencing input was PBMCs. The TCR was taken from a man between 35 and 55 years old in good health and CMV-seropositive. The CDR3 DNA is TGTGCCAGCAACCCTACAGGGATGGGCGGGGAGCTGTTTTTT. Translating gives CASNPTGMGGELFF.